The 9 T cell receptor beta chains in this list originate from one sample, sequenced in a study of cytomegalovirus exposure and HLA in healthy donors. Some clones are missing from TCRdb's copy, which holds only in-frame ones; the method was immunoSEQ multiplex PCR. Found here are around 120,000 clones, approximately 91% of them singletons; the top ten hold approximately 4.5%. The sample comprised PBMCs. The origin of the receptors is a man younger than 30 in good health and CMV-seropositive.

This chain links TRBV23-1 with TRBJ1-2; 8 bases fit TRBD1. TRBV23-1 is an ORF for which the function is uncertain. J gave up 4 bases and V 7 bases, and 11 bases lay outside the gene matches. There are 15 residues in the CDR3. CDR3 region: CASIAGTGPFYGYTF. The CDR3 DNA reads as TGCGCCAGCATCGCAGGGACAGGTCCCTTCTATGGCTACACCTTC.

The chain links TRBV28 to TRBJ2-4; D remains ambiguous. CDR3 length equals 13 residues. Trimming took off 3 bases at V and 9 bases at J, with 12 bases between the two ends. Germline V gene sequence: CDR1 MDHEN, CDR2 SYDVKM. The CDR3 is CASSFAWFGIQYF. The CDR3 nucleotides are TGTGCCAGCAGTTTCGCGTGGTTCGGCATTCAGTACTTC.

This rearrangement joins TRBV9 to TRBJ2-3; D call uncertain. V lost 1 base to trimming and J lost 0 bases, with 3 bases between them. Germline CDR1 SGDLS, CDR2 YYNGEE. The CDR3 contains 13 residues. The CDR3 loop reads CASSVSSTDTQYF. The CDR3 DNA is TGTGCCAGCAGCGTAAGCAGCACAGATACGCAGTATTTT.

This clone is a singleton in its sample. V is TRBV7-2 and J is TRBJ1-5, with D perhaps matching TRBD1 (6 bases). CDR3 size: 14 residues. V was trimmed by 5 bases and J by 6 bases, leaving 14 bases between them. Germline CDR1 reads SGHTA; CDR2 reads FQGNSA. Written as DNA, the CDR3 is TGTGCCAGCAGCCGGATCGGGGGGGCTCAGCCCCAGCATTTT. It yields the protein CASSRIGGAQPQHF.

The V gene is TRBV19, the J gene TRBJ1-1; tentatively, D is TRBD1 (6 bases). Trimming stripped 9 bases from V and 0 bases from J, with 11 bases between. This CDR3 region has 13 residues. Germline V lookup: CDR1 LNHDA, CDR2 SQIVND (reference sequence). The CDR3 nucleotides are TGTGCCAGCGGACAGACCATGAACACTGAAGCTTTCTTT. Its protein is CASGQTMNTEAFF.

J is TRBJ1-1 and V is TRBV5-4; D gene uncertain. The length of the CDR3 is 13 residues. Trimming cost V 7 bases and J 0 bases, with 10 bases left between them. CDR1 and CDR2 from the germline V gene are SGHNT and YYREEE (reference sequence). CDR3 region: CASGTGLNTEAFF. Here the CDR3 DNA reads TGTGCCAGCGGAACGGGATTGAACACTGAAGCTTTCTTT.

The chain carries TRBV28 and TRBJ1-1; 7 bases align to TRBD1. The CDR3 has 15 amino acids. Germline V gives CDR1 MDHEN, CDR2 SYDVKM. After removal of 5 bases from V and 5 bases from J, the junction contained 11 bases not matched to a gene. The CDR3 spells CASSAWDSQRTEAFF. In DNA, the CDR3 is TGTGCCAGCAGTGCTTGGGACAGCCAGAGGACTGAAGCTTTCTTT.

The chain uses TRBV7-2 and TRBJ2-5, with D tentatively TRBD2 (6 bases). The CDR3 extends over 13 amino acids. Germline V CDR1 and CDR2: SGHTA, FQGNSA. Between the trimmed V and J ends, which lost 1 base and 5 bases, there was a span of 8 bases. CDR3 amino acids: CASSLGRGETQYF. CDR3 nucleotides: TGTGCCAGCAGCTTAGGCCGGGGGGAGACCCAGTACTTC.

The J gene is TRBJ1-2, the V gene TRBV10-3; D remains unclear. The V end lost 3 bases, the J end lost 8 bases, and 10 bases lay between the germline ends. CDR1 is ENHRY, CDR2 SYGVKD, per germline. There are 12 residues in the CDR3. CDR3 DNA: TGTGCCATCAGTGACCCCGTCGGGGGCTACACCTTC. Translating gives CAISDPVGGYTF.